The T cell receptor beta chain under discussion was sequenced for a study of blood T cell repertoires in COVID-19. Sequencing used immunoSEQ multiplex PCR; TCRdb keeps in-frame clones, though not all of them. The sample lists fewer than 200,000 clones, roughly 85% occurring once. V shed 4 bases and J shed 1 base, with 14 bases lying between them. CDR3 size: 15 residues. CDR1 is MNHEY, CDR2 SMNVEV, per germline (reference sequence). Sequenced material: peripheral blood. The V gene is TRBV27, the J gene TRBJ2-7, with D tentatively TRBD1 (6 bases). The TCR was taken from a man in his forties or fifties with active or convalescent COVID-19. DNA of the CDR3: TGTGCCAGCAGTTCCCTGGACAGACCTTCCTACGAGCAGTACTTC. Its translation: CASSSLDRPSYEQYF.